This TCR beta chain came from a study of blood T cell repertoires in COVID-19. About the research overall: Sources were T cells, B-cell-depleted T cells, or PBMCs; the material itself was cDNA or gDNA.

The CDR3 runs to 19 residues. The germline gives CDR1 LGHDT, CDR2 YNNKEL (reference sequence). With V trimmed by 2 bases and J by 3 bases, 14 bases remained unmatched. Using immunoSEQ multiplex PCR, the repertoire was profiled, and TCRdb retains in-frame clones only, with some absent. The table has roughly 130,000 clones, about 92% seen once. V usage is TRBV3-1 (or the pseudogene TRBV3-2) and J usage is TRBJ2-7, with 12 nucleotides matching TRBD2. This clonotype was sampled from a man aged 60-69 years with COVID-19, enrolled during active disease. The specimen was peripheral blood. The CDR3 nucleotides are TGTGCCAGCAGCCAAAAGGCCCCGGGACTAGCGGGTTCATTCTACGAGCAGTACTTC. It codes for CASSQKAPGLAGSFYEQYF.